This is a list of T cell receptor beta chains from one sample in a study of technical replicates of blood from several donors. TCRdb's table, derived via immunoSEQ multiplex PCR, lists solely in-frame clones and lacks some. The table has about 84,000 clones, just over 90% seen once. Material for sequencing was T cells isolated from PBMCs. The receptors derive from a human donor in good health. Each CDR3 is given with its conserved first and last residue. The order of the fields is V gene, clone size, J gene, D gene, CDR3 protein, CDR3 DNA. A D gene is named only where the DNA matches it firmly. Not every row has a clone size; where given, it reads once, few, many or a size class.

TRBV28	NA	TRBJ2-5	TRBD1	CASSGTGQGRETQYF	TGTGCCAGCAGTGGGACCGGACAGGGGAGGGAGACCCAGTACTTC
TRBV5-1	NA	TRBJ1-5	NA	CASSLDSGADQPQHF	TGCGCCAGCAGCTTGGATTCAGGGGCGGATCAGCCCCAGCATTTT
TRBV28	NA	TRBJ2-7	TRBD2	CASREPGLAGGSHEQYF	TGTGCCAGCAGGGAACCGGGACTAGCGGGAGGCTCCCACGAGCAGTACTTC
TRBV18	NA	TRBJ1-4	TRBD1	CASSPQGQGATNEKLFF	TGTGCCAGCTCACCCCAGGGACAGGGGGCAACTAATGAAAAACTGTTTTTT
TRBV4-2	NA	TRBJ2-3	TRBD2	CASSQDLSGGLDTQYF	TGTGCCAGCAGCCAAGATCTTAGCGGGGGGTTAGATACGCAGTATTTT
TRBV27	NA	TRBJ2-7	TRBD2	CASSLITSGAYEQYF	TGTGCCAGCAGTTTGATTACTAGCGGCGCCTACGAGCAGTACTTC
TRBV11-3	NA	TRBJ2-1	TRBD1	CASSSQLDRVGEQFF	TGTGCCAGCAGCTCCCAGCTGGACAGGGTAGGTGAGCAGTTCTTC
TRBV29-1	NA	TRBJ2-1	TRBD2	CSACSGSSYNEQFF	TGCAGCGCCTGTAGCGGGAGCTCCTACAATGAGCAGTTCTTC
TRBV14	NA	TRBJ1-3	NA	CASSQGGRVSGNTIYF	TGTGCCAGCAGCCAAGGAGGCAGGGTCTCTGGAAACACCATATATTTT
TRBV7-8	NA	TRBJ1-5	NA	CATQPRAGAKGPQHF	TGTGCCACCCAACCACGTGCAGGGGCAAAGGGGCCCCAGCATTTT
TRBV4-1	NA	TRBJ1-5	NA	CASSQDAGENQPQHF	TGCGCCAGCAGCCAAGACGCAGGGGAGAACCAGCCCCAGCATTTT
TRBV27	NA	TRBJ2-2	NA	CASSSSGRLFF	TGTGCCAGCAGTTCCTCGGGAAGGCTGTTTTTT
TRBV7-9	NA	TRBJ2-2	TRBD2	CATQRGGITGELFF	TGTGCCACTCAGCGGGGGGGGATCACCGGGGAGCTGTTTTTT
TRBV6-5	NA	TRBJ1-2	NA	CASTLGPTYSYGYTF	TGTGCCAGCACCCTTGGGCCCACCTATTCTTATGGCTACACCTTC
TRBV19	once	TRBJ2-2	NA	CASISGEQDLTGELFF	TGTGCCAGTATATCGGGGGAACAGGACCTCACCGGGGAGCTGTTTTTT
TRBV9	NA	TRBJ2-1	TRBD2	CASSISGGADNEQFF	TGTGCCAGCAGCATTAGCGGGGGGGCGGACAATGAGCAGTTCTTC
TRBV7-9	few	TRBJ1-1	TRBD1	CATGGGTGFPGGAFF	TGTGCCACTGGAGGCGGGACAGGGTTCCCCGGAGGAGCTTTCTTT
TRBV4-1	NA	TRBJ2-1	NA	CASSPGNGNEQFF	TGCGCCAGCAGCCCCGGGAACGGGAATGAGCAGTTCTTC
TRBV2	NA	TRBJ2-4	TRBD2	CASSIMRLAGASKNIQYF	TGTGCCAGCAGTATCATGAGACTAGCGGGAGCCTCTAAAAACATTCAGTACTTC
TRBV28	NA	TRBJ2-7	TRBD2	CASSLQREKQYF	TGTGCCAGCAGTTTGCAGCGGGAGAAGCAGTACTTC
TRBV5-4	NA	TRBJ2-1	TRBD2	CASSSLLGWRGVPNEQFF	TGTGCCAGCAGCTCATTATTGGGGTGGCGGGGGGTCCCCAATGAGCAGTTCTTC
TRBV29-1	NA	TRBJ1-1	NA	CSPNRDGTEAFF	TGCAGTCCGAACAGGGATGGCACTGAAGCTTTCTTT
TRBV4-1	NA	TRBJ1-4	TRBD1	CASTGTGGFTNEKLFF	TGCGCCTCCACCGGGACAGGGGGATTCACTAATGAAAAACTGTTTTTT
TRBV27	NA	TRBJ2-1	TRBD2	CASSRTRGYDNEQFF	TGTGCCAGCAGCCGGACTAGAGGGTACGACAATGAGCAGTTCTTC
TRBV27	NA	TRBJ2-7	NA	CASSPFAANYEQYF	TGTGCCAGCAGTCCGTTCGCAGCGAACTACGAGCAGTACTTC
TRBV29-1	NA	TRBJ1-2	NA	CSVDSWNYGYTF	TGCAGCGTCGACTCATGGAACTATGGCTACACCTTC
TRBV6-5	NA	TRBJ1-2	NA	CASSPVPTGIGYTF	TGTGCCAGCAGCCCCGTCCCGACAGGTATCGGCTACACCTTC
TRBV4-2	NA	TRBJ1-5	TRBD1	CASSQYRGGSNQPQHF	TGTGCCAGCAGCCAATACAGGGGAGGTAGCAATCAGCCCCAGCATTTT
TRBV5-1	NA	TRBJ2-5	TRBD1	CASSAQGAEQETQYF	TGCGCCAGCAGCGCACAGGGGGCTGAGCAAGAGACCCAGTACTTC
TRBV28	NA	TRBJ2-5	TRBD2	CASSLPGLAQETQYF	TGTGCCAGCAGTTTACCAGGACTAGCCCAAGAGACCCAGTACTTC
TRBV29-1	NA	TRBJ1-1	NA	CSARTDWNTEAFF	TGCAGTGCTCGGACAGACTGGAACACTGAAGCTTTCTTT
TRBV27	NA	TRBJ2-2	TRBD2	CASSRLMGGVGYPGELFF	TGTGCCAGCAGTAGACTGATGGGGGGGGTAGGATATCCCGGGGAGCTGTTTTTT
TRBV2	NA	TRBJ1-2	NA	CASSLYGYTF	TGTGCCAGCAGCCTCTATGGCTACACCTTC
TRBV11-2	few	TRBJ2-7	TRBD2	CASSLVGRVAYEQYF	TGTGCCAGCAGCTTAGTCGGGAGGGTTGCCTACGAGCAGTACTTC
TRBV6-5	NA	TRBJ2-7	NA	CASSTPPSEQYF	TGTGCCAGCAGTACCCCACCTAGCGAGCAGTACTTC
TRBV4-1	NA	TRBJ1-2	TRBD1	CASSQDRLGVYHRDSTNYGYTF	TGCGCCAGCAGCCAAGATCGATTGGGCGTGTATCACCGGGACAGCACTAACTATGGCTACACCTTC
TRBV7-6	once	TRBJ2-2	NA	CASSLGFGGELFF	TGTGCCAGCAGCCTCGGTTTCGGCGGGGAGCTGTTTTTT
TRBV4-1	NA	TRBJ1-4	NA	CASSQPGANEKLFF	TGCGCCAGCAGCCAACCCGGGGCTAATGAAAAACTGTTTTTT
TRBV30	NA	TRBJ2-6	TRBD2	CAWAGAGANVLTF	TGTGCCTGGGCGGGGGCTGGGGCCAACGTCCTGACTTTC
TRBV19	NA	TRBJ2-5	NA	CASSFSTGPETQYF	TGTGCCAGTAGTTTTTCCACAGGGCCAGAGACCCAGTACTTC
TRBV7-2	once	TRBJ1-1	NA	CASSLAGGWVTEAFF	TGTGCCAGCAGCTTGGCGGGGGGGTGGGTCACTGAAGCTTTCTTT
TRBV6-4	NA	TRBJ2-2	NA	CASSGPGAGELFF	TGTGCCAGCAGTGGCCCAGGGGCCGGGGAGCTGTTTTTT
TRBV5-5	NA	TRBJ1-4	NA	CASSLGQGYEKLFF	TGTGCCAGCAGCTTGGGGCAGGGCTACGAAAAACTGTTTTTT
TRBV4-1	NA	TRBJ2-5	NA	CASSQQPGETQYF	TGCGCCAGCAGCCAACAACCGGGAGAGACCCAGTACTTC
TRBV6-6	NA	TRBJ2-7	TRBD1	CASSPGQGSYEQYF	TGTGCCAGCAGTCCGGGACAGGGCTCCTACGAGCAGTACTTC
TRBV4-1	NA	TRBJ2-3	TRBD1	CASSQDFQGGTDTQYF	TGCGCCAGCAGCCAAGATTTCCAGGGGGGCACAGATACGCAGTATTTT
TRBV7-3	NA	TRBJ1-1	NA	CATSMGGENTEAFF	TGTGCCACCTCAATGGGGGGGGAGAACACTGAAGCTTTCTTT
TRBV19	NA	TRBJ2-1	NA	CASSIGRTVPYNEQFF	TGTGCCAGTAGTATAGGTAGAACCGTCCCCTACAATGAGCAGTTCTTC
TRBV4-2	NA	TRBJ2-7	TRBD2	CASSQDQVAGLVYEQYF	TGTGCCAGCAGCCAAGATCAAGTAGCGGGTCTAGTCTACGAGCAGTACTTC
TRBV28	NA	TRBJ2-2	NA	CASRTAGELFF	TGTGCCAGCAGAACAGCCGGGGAGCTGTTTTTT
TRBV6-1	NA	TRBJ1-1	NA	CASSERTVSTEAFF	TGTGCCAGCAGTGAACGGACAGTGAGCACTGAAGCTTTCTTT
TRBV11-3	NA	TRBJ2-7	NA	CATRGSNYEQYF	TGTGCCACGCGAGGGTCCAATTACGAGCAGTACTTC
TRBV29-1	NA	TRBJ2-2	TRBD1	CSVRGTGGRTGELFF	TGCAGCGTCCGAGGGACAGGGGGCCGGACCGGGGAGCTGTTTTTT